Below are 32 T cell receptor beta chains sequenced from a single sample in a study of neoadjuvant nivolumab and ipilimumab in lung cancer. The protocol was immunoSEQ multiplex PCR, while the TCRdb copy is restricted to in-frame clones and leaves out a portion. This table has about 20,000 clones, around 82% appearing once. The sample consisted of tumor tissue, taken after neoadjuvant nivolumab, alone or with ipilimumab, at or shortly before surgery. These receptors came from an adult with non-small cell lung cancer.

V and J are TRBV28 and TRBJ2-2; the match to TRBD1 covers 12 bases. The germline CDR1 and CDR2 sequences are MDHEN and SYDVKM. The CDR3 covers 15 residues. V was pared by 6 bases and J by 7 bases, with 6 bases of the junction left unmatched. The CDR3 DNA reads as TGTGCCAGCAGACTCCGGGACAGGGGGCGCGGGGAGCTGTTTTTT. This codes for CASRLRDRGRGELFF.

V and J are TRBV29-1 and TRBJ1-1; the D gene is possibly TRBD1 (6 bases). Germline lookup yields CDR1 SQVTM and CDR2 ANQGSEA. The ends were cut back, 7 bases at V and 2 bases at J, with 17 bases in the middle. The CDR3 sequence is 14 residues long. The CDR3 protein is CSAPSTGTNTEAFF. The CDR3 DNA sequence: TGCAGCGCGCCTAGTACCGGGACAAACACTGAAGCTTTCTTT.

This rearrangement joins TRBV19 to TRBJ2-3, with 7 nucleotides matching TRBD2. Germline CDR1 and CDR2: LNHDA and SQIVND (reference sequence). V lost 6 bases to trimming and J lost 4 bases; unmatched junction nucleotides: 4. The CDR3 loop spans 13 amino acids. The CDR3 nucleotides read TGTGCCAGTAGCCAAGGACTAGCAGATACGCAGTATTTT. Its protein product is CASSQGLADTQYF.

This chain links TRBV6-5 with TRBJ2-2, with 8 bases fitting TRBD1. This CDR3 region has 13 residues. The trim removed 10 bases at V and 5 bases at J, leaving 6 bases unmatched. Germline V gene data show CDR1 as MNHEY and CDR2 as SVGAGI. The CDR3 reads CATSGGVTGELFF. The DNA of the CDR3 is TGTGCCACCTCAGGGGGCGTAACCGGGGAGCTGTTTTTT.

This chain links TRBV29-1 with TRBJ2-1, with a tentative D call TRBD1 (6 bases). This CDR3 is 14 amino acids long. Germline V gene data show CDR1 as SQVTM and CDR2 as ANQGSEA. The V gene lost 2 bases and the J gene lost 5 bases, with 13 bases spanning the gap. The CDR3 nucleotides read TGCAGCGTTGAAAACAGGGTGGACAACAATGAGCAGTTCTTC. Protein sequence: CSVENRVDNNEQFF.

The DNA for the CDR3 is TGTGCCAGCAGCTGGGACAGTTACGAGCAGTACTTC. Its protein is CASSWDSYEQYF. The V gene is TRBV5-4, the J gene TRBJ2-7, with 7 bases aligning to TRBD1. CDR1 is SGHNT and CDR2 is YYREEE in the germline V gene (reference sequence). Unmatched junction bases numbered 1, after V lost 3 bases and J lost 4 bases. The CDR3 consists of 12 residues.

DNA of the CDR3: TGCGCCAGCAGCCAGGACAGGATTTACTACGAGCAGTACTTC. Translated, it gives CASSQDRIYYEQYF. The chain links TRBV5-1 to TRBJ2-7; 7 bases line up with TRBD1. The CDR3 loop spans 14 amino acids. The ends lost 4 bases at V and 3 bases at J; junction bases unmatched: 7. CDR1 is SGHRS and CDR2 is YFSETQ in the germline V gene.

This clone occurred once. The chain recombines TRBV19 with TRBJ2-1; 12 nucleotides match TRBD2. Germline assignment: CDR1 LNHDA and CDR2 SQIVND (reference sequence). The CDR3 is 15 amino acids. The V segment lost 6 bases and the J segment 2 bases; nucleotides outside the gene matches: 2. CDR3 coding DNA: TGTGCCAGTAGCCTAGCGGGAGGGCCCTACAATGAGCAGTTCTTC. Translating it yields CASSLAGGPYNEQFF. Together with reference TRBV19 and TRBJ2-1, the CDR3 gives the full variable domain: DGGITQSPKYLFRKEGQNVTLSCEQNLNHDAMYWYRQDPGQGLRLIYYSQIVNDFQKGDIAEGYSVSREKKESFPLTVTSAQKNPTAFYLCASSLAGGPYNEQFFGPGTRLTVL.

The chain carries TRBV6-4 and TRBJ1-2, with TRBD1 matching over 8 bases. Germline assignment: CDR1 MRHNA and CDR2 SNTAGT. The trim removed 2 bases at V and 2 bases at J, leaving 4 bases unmatched. CDR3 size: 15 residues. CDR3 loop: CASSDPGQGNYGYTF. DNA of the CDR3: TGTGCCAGCAGTGACCCCGGACAGGGAAACTATGGCTACACCTTC.

The chain has TRBV5-5 and TRBJ1-3, with D uncertain. V was pared by 2 bases and J by 7 bases, with 16 bases between. The CDR3 covers 15 residues. Germline CDR1 reads SGHKS; CDR2 reads YYEKEE (reference sequence). DNA of the CDR3: TGTGCCAGCAGCTTACGGGCGTCCGCTCAGAACACCATATATTTT. Translation gives CASSLRASAQNTIYF.

The chain links TRBV2 to TRBJ2-1, with TRBD2 matching over 15 bases. The V gene end was trimmed by 6 bases and the J gene end by 4 bases; junction bases not matched to a gene: 4. Germline lookup yields CDR1 SNHLY and CDR2 FYNNEI. The CDR3 is 16 residues long. In DNA, the CDR3 is TGTGCCAGCAGAGCTGGGACTAGCGGGGGGTACAATGAGCAGTTCTTC. It translates to CASRAGTSGGYNEQFF.

The chain joins TRBV14 to TRBJ1-2; the D gene is possibly TRBD1 (6 bases). The germline V gene has CDR1 SGHDN and CDR2 FVKESK. This CDR3 is built from 14 residues. Deletions cut 4 bases from V and 4 bases from J, with 13 bases between. CDR3 in amino acids: CASSPQGTGYGYTF. The CDR3 nucleotides are TGTGCCAGCAGCCCCCAGGGGACTGGCTATGGCTACACCTTC.

The chain has TRBV5-1 and TRBJ1-1, with 9 nucleotides matching TRBD1. After removal of 1 base from V and 4 bases from J, the junction contained 2 bases not matched to a gene. This CDR3 is 14 amino acids long. Germline CDR1 reads SGHRS; CDR2 reads YFSETQ. CDR3 coding DNA: TGCGCCAGCAGCTTGACAGGGGGCGGCACTGAAGCTTTCTTT. Its translation: CASSLTGGGTEAFF.

This chain joins TRBV5-6 and TRBJ2-5; D is undetermined. Germline assignment: CDR1 SGHDT and CDR2 YYEEEE. The CDR3 sequence is 15 residues long. V gave up 0 bases and J gave up 3 bases, with 12 bases separating them. CDR3 sequence: CASSLELEREETQYF. The CDR3 DNA follows: TGTGCCAGCAGCTTGGAGTTGGAAAGGGAAGAGACCCAGTACTTC.

The chain employs TRBV29-1 and TRBJ2-1, with D possibly called TRBD1 or TRBD2 (5 bases each). CDR1 and CDR2 (germline): SQVTM, ANQGSEA. This CDR3 spans 11 amino acids. V was cut by 3 bases and J by 10 bases, with 10 bases left in between. DNA for the CDR3: TGCAGCGTTGATCTCGGGACGGAGCAGTTCTTC. It yields the protein CSVDLGTEQFF.

This clone was found once. The CDR3 coding sequence is TGTGCCAGCAGCTTAGGGGGGGTAGGAAGGAACACTGAAGCTTTCTTT. Protein sequence: CASSLGGVGRNTEAFF. The chain uses TRBV7-2 and TRBJ1-1; maybe TRBD1 (5 bases). The CDR3 spans 16 residues. Deletions cut 1 base from V and 1 base from J, with 13 bases between. CDR1 SGHTA and CDR2 FQGNSA come from the germline V gene.

The chain combines TRBV27 with TRBJ2-5, with unresolved D. The CDR3 is 13 residues long. CDR1 MNHEY and CDR2 SMNVEV come from the germline V gene (reference sequence). Trimming shortened V by 3 bases and J by 5 bases, and 10 bases separated the two germline ends. As DNA, the CDR3 is TGTGCCAGCAGTTTTGGCCTATGGGAGACCCAGTACTTC. Its translation: CASSFGLWETQYF.

This chain uses TRBV5-6 with TRBJ1-4, with D hard to call. V lost 3 bases to trimming and J lost 4 bases, with 10 bases between them. In germline, CDR1 is SGHDT, CDR2 YYEEEE. The CDR3 is made up of 14 amino acids. CDR3 DNA sequence: TGTGCCAGCAGCTACGGACTTTATAATGAAAAACTGTTTTTT. Translated, it gives CASSYGLYNEKLFF.

The chain has TRBV30 and TRBJ2-7; D is perhaps TRBD1 or TRBD2 (7 bases each). The V end was cut by 2 bases, the J end by 6 bases, with 23 bases between. The germline V gene encodes CDR1 GTSNPN and CDR2 SVGIG (reference sequence). This CDR3 contains 16 residues. The CDR3 reads CAWSNPDRAWGGEQYF. CDR3 DNA sequence: TGTGCCTGGAGTAACCCTGACAGGGCCTGGGGGGGCGAGCAGTACTTC.

V is TRBV6-5 and J is TRBJ2-1, with D possibly TRBD1 on 6 matching bases. From germline, CDR1 is MNHEY and CDR2 SVGAGI. CDR3 length: 16 residues. V lost 4 bases, J lost 3 bases, and 16 bases lay in between. The chain's CDR3 is CASSFSRQAYYNEQFF. As DNA, the CDR3 is TGTGCCAGCAGTTTTTCGAGACAGGCGTACTACAATGAGCAGTTCTTC.

V and J are TRBV6-6 and TRBJ2-4; D may correspond to TRBD1 or TRBD2 (5 bases each). Germline V gene data show CDR1 as MNHNY and CDR2 as SVGAGI (reference sequence). The CDR3 spans 15 residues. V dropped 3 bases and J dropped 3 bases, with 12 bases sitting between them. Written as DNA, the CDR3 is TGTGCCAGCAGTTATGGGGGAAATGACAAAAACATTCAGTACTTC. Translation: CASSYGGNDKNIQYF.

This clone has more than one count but fewer than ten. The genes are TRBV18 and TRBJ1-1; TRBD1 might be the D (5 bases). This CDR3 spans 14 amino acids. Germline CDR1 reads KGHSH; CDR2 reads LQKENI. V was cut by 3 bases and J by 6 bases, with 14 bases left in between. The DNA of the CDR3 is TGTGCCAGCTCACCTCAAGCCAGGGAGGCTGAAGCTTTCTTT. This encodes CASSPQAREAEAFF.

The chain combines TRBV25-1 with TRBJ2-3; D is undetermined. The CDR3 sequence is 12 residues long. V lost 6 bases to trimming and J lost 2 bases, with 6 bases between them. Germline values: CDR1 MGHDK, CDR2 SYGVNS. Written as DNA, the CDR3 is TGTGCCAGCAGCCCTTACACAGATACGCAGTATTTT. This translates into CASSPYTDTQYF.

This chain connects TRBV6-1 to TRBJ2-5; 9 nucleotides line up with TRBD1. The germline V gene has CDR1 MNHNS and CDR2 SASEGT. Trimming cost V 5 bases and J 5 bases; bases outside gene matches: 6. This CDR3 is 14 amino acids long. In DNA form, the CDR3 reads TGTGCCAGCAGTATTACAGGGGGCTACGAGACCCAGTACTTC. The encoded protein is CASSITGGYETQYF.

The chain combines TRBV4-1 with TRBJ1-5; D gene uncertain. Germline V gene sequence: CDR1 MGHRA, CDR2 YSYEKL. Trimming stripped 1 base from V and 4 bases from J, with 11 bases between. CDR3 size: 15 residues. CDR3 sequence: CASSQARQLNQPQHF. The DNA for the CDR3 is TGCGCCAGCAGCCAAGCAAGGCAGCTGAATCAGCCCCAGCATTTT.

V and J are TRBV4-3 and TRBJ2-1; 9 nucleotides line up with TRBD2. Trimming took 0 bases from V and 3 from J; bases not matched to a gene: 9. This CDR3 region has 18 residues. Germline CDR1 LGHNA, CDR2 YSLEER. The CDR3 reads CASSQDPASGMVYNEQFF. DNA for the CDR3: TGCGCCAGCAGCCAAGATCCGGCTAGCGGGATGGTCTACAATGAGCAGTTCTTC.

This clone has more than one count but fewer than ten. The chain employs TRBV18 and TRBJ2-2; the D gene is possibly TRBD1 (7 bases). V shed 2 bases and J shed 8 bases, with 21 bases lying between them. CDR1 and CDR2 from the germline V gene are KGHSH and LQKENI. This CDR3 has 17 residues. The CDR3 coding sequence is TGTGCCAGCTCACCAACGCAGGAGGGGGCGAAAGAAGGGGAGCTGTTTTTT. Translated, it gives CASSPTQEGAKEGELFF. Supplemented by reference TRBV18 and TRBJ2-2, the full variable domain reads NAGVMQNPRHLVRRRGQEARLRCSPMKGHSHVYWYRQLPEEGLKFMVYLQKENIIDESGMPKERFSAEFPKEGPSILRIQQVVRGDSAAYFCASSPTQEGAKEGELFFGEGSRLTVL.

The genes are TRBV10-2 and TRBJ1-2; D gene uncertain. V was clipped by 6 bases and J by 6 bases, with 11 bases between them. Germline assignment: CDR1 WSHSY and CDR2 SAAADI. This CDR3 region has 12 residues. The CDR3 region has the DNA TGCGCCAGCAGGGGCCGTTCGGATGGCTACACCTTC. It yields the protein CASRGRSDGYTF.

This chain uses TRBV6-1 with TRBJ1-1; D gene uncertain. Trimming stripped 4 bases from V and 7 bases from J, with 10 bases between. There are 12 residues in the CDR3. Germline-derived CDR1 and CDR2 are MNHNS and SASEGT. CDR3 DNA sequence: TGTGCCAGCAGTGCATTAGGTGTTGAAGCTTTCTTT. This sequence encodes CASSALGVEAFF.

The chain joins TRBV30 to TRBJ2-2; D is perhaps TRBD1 (6 bases). This CDR3 region has 12 residues. Germline CDR1 is GTSNPN and CDR2 is SVGIG (reference sequence). For the CDR3, the DNA is TGTGGAACAGGGCTGGACACCGGGGAGCTGTTTTTT. Amino acids: CGTGLDTGELFF.

The J gene is TRBJ1-2, the V gene TRBV7-8; 11 nucleotides align to TRBD1. Germline lookup yields CDR1 SGHVS and CDR2 FQNEAQ. The CDR3 loop spans 19 amino acids. The ends lost 5 bases at V and 4 bases at J; junction bases unmatched: 18. The CDR3 loop is CASSPPLGQGVAWTYGYTF. CDR3 nucleotides: TGTGCCAGCAGCCCCCCGTTGGGACAGGGGGTAGCTTGGACCTATGGCTACACCTTC.

The V call is TRBV5-6, the J call TRBJ2-5, with 9 bases matching TRBD2. The CDR3 spans 13 residues. The germline gives CDR1 SGHDT, CDR2 YYEEEE. Germline trimming cut 5 bases from V and 4 bases from J; bases unmatched to any gene: 3. The CDR3 coding sequence is TGTGCCAGCAGTCTAGCGGGATCAGAGACCCAGTACTTC. It yields the protein CASSLAGSETQYF.